One and the same sample provided the 25 T cell receptor beta chains below, sequenced in a study of CD8 T cells in ankylosing spondylitis. TCRdb reprocessed the 5' RACE reads with MiXCR, giving one entry per CDR3 protein. The sample has about 340,000 distinct CDR3 sequences; 14% to 15% are singletons. The sample consisted of blood, either unsorted or a sorted T cell fraction (not recorded which). The receptors derive from a male donor with ankylosing spondylitis or in good health (not recorded which).

This clonotype was observed at least ten times. The V call is TRBV12-3 or TRBV12-4, the J call TRBJ1-3; D remains ambiguous. Deletions cut 6 bases from V and 4 bases from J, with 10 bases between. CDR3 length equals 13 residues. CDR3 residues: CASRKEVGNTIYF. The CDR3 DNA reads as TGTGCCAGCAGGAAAGAAGTGGGAAACACCATATATTTT.

The genes are TRBV2 and TRBJ2-7; a weak D match, TRBD2 (5 bases). V gave up 8 bases and J gave up 3 bases, with 14 bases separating them. Germline V gene sequence: CDR1 SNHLY, CDR2 FYNNEI. The CDR3 totals 13 residues. CDR3 bases: TGTGCCAGCGGTAGCGAGGTGCTCTACGAGCAGTACTTC. It codes for CASGSEVLYEQYF. Supplemented by reference TRBV2 and TRBJ2-7, the full variable domain reads EPEVTQTPSHQVTQMGQEVILRCVPISNHLYFYWYRQILGQKVEFLVSFYNNEISEKSEIFDDQFSVERPDGSNFTLKIRSTKLEDSAMYFCASGSEVLYEQYFGPGTRLTVT.

This clonotype has a handful of counts. The chain is built from TRBV6-5 and TRBJ2-3; D might be TRBD1 or TRBD2, each matching 5 bases. Trimming took 2 bases from V and 6 from J, leaving 9 bases between them. Germline V gene lookup returns CDR1 MNHEY and CDR2 SVGAGI. The CDR3 runs to 13 residues. DNA of the CDR3: TGTGCCAGCAGTTACCCAGGGACGGATACGCAGTATTTT. Protein sequence: CASSYPGTDTQYF.

The chain has TRBV4-1 and TRBJ2-2, with 13 nucleotides matching TRBD2. Per germline, CDR1 MGHRA and CDR2 YSYEKL. The V gene end was trimmed by 4 bases and the J gene end by 13 bases; junction bases not matched to a gene: 15. The CDR3 totals 17 residues. The CDR3 coding sequence is TGCGCCAGCAGCCGCGGGGACAGGGGGGGACTAGCGGGACGGCTGTTTTTT. Amino acids: CASSRGDRGGLAGRLFF.

The rearrangement links TRBV7-9 to TRBJ2-1, with TRBD1 identical over 9 bases. The CDR3 totals 14 residues. Germline V gives CDR1 SEHNR, CDR2 FQNEAQ (reference sequence). The junction had 10 bases not matched to a gene; V was cut back by 7 bases and J by 9 bases. CDR3 sequence: CASTGGQGFGEQFF. The CDR3 region has the DNA TGTGCCAGCACCGGGGGACAGGGTTTTGGTGAGCAGTTCTTC.

This clonotype was seen at least ten times. This chain uses TRBV5-1 with TRBJ2-1; D remains ambiguous. CDR1 SGHRS and CDR2 YFSETQ come from the germline V gene. There are 12 residues in the CDR3. Between the trimmed V and J ends, which lost 0 bases and 8 bases, there was a span of 6 bases. The CDR3 DNA reads as TGCGCCAGCAGCTTGGATCGACATGAGCAGTTCTTC. Its translation is CASSLDRHEQFF. Using reference TRBV5-1 and TRBJ2-1 for the parts outside the CDR3, the full variable domain is KAGVTQTPRYLIKTRGQQVTLSCSPISGHRSVSWYQQTPGQGLQFLFEYFSETQRNKGNFPGRFSGRQFSNSRSEMNVSTLELGDSALYLCASSLDRHEQFFGPGTRLTVL.

This clonotype has more than one count but fewer than ten. This chain connects TRBV5-1 to TRBJ2-7; 7 nucleotides align to TRBD1. This CDR3 is built from 16 residues. V lost 0 bases and J lost 1; bases outside the gene matches: 7. The germline gives CDR1 SGHRS, CDR2 YFSETQ. CDR3 protein: CASSLERAGGSYEQYF. The CDR3 DNA is TGCGCCAGCAGCTTGGAAAGGGCAGGGGGTTCCTACGAGCAGTACTTC.

This clonotype turned up a few times. V is TRBV7-8 and J is TRBJ2-1, with TRBD2 identical over 7 bases. Trimming cost V 5 bases and J 10 bases; bases outside gene matches: 17. This CDR3 region has 16 residues. Germline CDR1 reads SGHVS; CDR2 reads FQNEAQ. The CDR3 sequence: CASSPTGLGQFGEQFF. CDR3 DNA: TGTGCCAGCAGCCCCACCGGACTAGGTCAGTTCGGGGAGCAGTTCTTC. Looking up the rest from reference TRBV7-8 and TRBJ2-1 gives the full variable domain: GAGVSQSPRYKVAKRGQDVALRCDPISGHVSLFWYQQALGQGPEFLTYFQNEAQLDKSGLPSDRFFAERPEGSVSTLKIQRTQQEDSAVYLCASSPTGLGQFGEQFFGPGTRLTVL.

CDR3 loop: CSATGTSYGYTF. The CDR3 region has the DNA TGCAGTGCTACAGGGACTAGCTATGGCTACACCTTC. This chain links TRBV20-1 with TRBJ1-2; D might be TRBD1 (5 bases). The CDR3 is 12 amino acids. Trimming took off 4 bases at V and 4 bases at J, with 10 bases between the two ends. Per germline, CDR1 DFQATT and CDR2 SNEGSKA (reference sequence).

This clonotype was picked up many times. One end of the junction does not line up with germline, which may come from a read error. The chain is built from TRBV2 and TRBJ1-4; 7 bases are a match to TRBD1. The CDR3 totals 12 residues. The V gene's germline CDR1 is SNHLY and CDR2 FYNNEI. CDR3 bases: TGTGCCAGCAGTACTTTACAGACAGGGAGATATTTT. This encodes CASSTLQTGRYF. Based on the CDR3 plus reference TRBV2 and TRBJ1-4, the full variable domain is EPEVTQTPSHQVTQMGQEVILRCVPISNHLYFYWYRQILGQKVEFLVSFYNNEISEKSEIFDDQFSVERPDGSNFTLKIRSTKLEDSAMYFCASSTLQTGRYFGSGTQLSVL.

This clonotype turned up a few times. V gene TRBV12-3 or TRBV12-4 combines with J gene TRBJ2-1; unclear D gene. The V end lost 3 bases, the J end lost 7 bases, and 13 bases lay between the germline ends. The CDR3 has 14 residues. DNA for the CDR3: TGTGCCAGCAGTTTGCGGTCCTTGGGGAATGAGCAGTTCTTC. This gives the protein CASSLRSLGNEQFF.

This clonotype was seen a handful of times. CDR3: CASRLAGGENEQFF. The CDR3 DNA follows: TGTGCCAGCAGGCTAGCGGGGGGGGAAAATGAGCAGTTCTTC. This sequence joins TRBV12-3 or TRBV12-4 and TRBJ2-1; 12 positions match TRBD2. There are 14 residues in the CDR3. Trimming removed 6 bases from V and 7 bases from J; junction bases left unmatched: 4.

J is TRBJ2-7 and V is TRBV7-9, with D tentatively TRBD2 (5 bases). Germline assignment: CDR1 SEHNR and CDR2 FQNEAQ (reference sequence). V lost 5 bases, J lost 3 bases, and 20 bases lay in between. The CDR3 contains 16 residues. As DNA, the CDR3 is TGTGCCAGCAGCCCAATCGGTGACATCCGGGGCTACGAGCAGTACTTC. Its translation is CASSPIGDIRGYEQYF.

In this sample, this clonotype turned up a few times. V is TRBV5-1 and J is TRBJ2-4; D is possibly TRBD1 or TRBD2 (6 bases each). This CDR3 region has 16 residues. V was pared by 4 bases and J by 0 bases, with 14 bases between. Germline values: CDR1 SGHRS, CDR2 YFSETQ. The CDR3 is CASSSIQGLAKNIQYF. The CDR3 DNA follows: TGCGCCAGCAGCAGCATACAGGGACTAGCCAAAAACATTCAGTACTTC.

This chain joins TRBV20-1 and TRBJ2-1; TRBD1 matches at 8 bases. Germline trimming cut 3 bases from V and 6 bases from J; bases unmatched to any gene: 7. The germline CDR1 and CDR2 sequences are DFQATT and SNEGSKA (reference sequence). This CDR3 comprises 14 residues. The CDR3 loop is CSASWARGRNEQFF. The CDR3 DNA follows: TGCAGTGCTAGTTGGGCCAGGGGGCGCAATGAGCAGTTCTTC.

V is TRBV5-1 and J is TRBJ2-2; no definite D call. This CDR3 has 13 residues. Per germline, CDR1 SGHRS and CDR2 YFSETQ. Trimming took off 7 bases at V and 4 bases at J, with 11 bases between the two ends. The DNA for the CDR3 is TGCGCCAGCGCTCCTGAGTTCACCGGGGAGCTGTTTTTT. This gives the protein CASAPEFTGELFF.

This clonotype was counted a few times. The chain uses TRBV5-1 and TRBJ2-3; 7 positions match TRBD2. CDR3 length: 15 residues. V was pared by 3 bases and J by 0 bases, with 4 bases of the junction left unmatched. The germline CDR1 and CDR2 sequences are SGHRS and YFSETQ. The CDR3 DNA reads TGCGCCAGCAGCTGGGGGGGGACCAGCACAGATACGCAGTATTTT. Amino acid sequence: CASSWGGTSTDTQYF.

The chain has TRBV29-1 and TRBJ1-2; 12 bases are shared with TRBD1. Looked up from germline, CDR1 is SQVTM and CDR2 is ANQGSEA. The CDR3 loop spans 13 amino acids. V trimming: 6 bases; J trimming: 8 bases; junction bases outside the gene matches: 7. The CDR3, as DNA: TGCAGCGTCTCCGGGGGACAGGGGGCGGGCTACACCTTC. It codes for CSVSGGQGAGYTF.

This clonotype occurred a few times. The rearrangement links TRBV6-2 or TRBV6-3 to TRBJ1-2; possible D gene TRBD1, 6 bases. The CDR3 sequence is 14 residues long. From germline, CDR1 is MNHEY and CDR2 SVGEGT. The V and J ends lost 6 bases and 8 bases respectively, with 19 bases between them. CDR3 coding DNA: TGTGCCAGCAGGCCTCCAGGGGCCCGGGGGGGCTACACCTTC. This translates into CASRPPGARGGYTF.

This clonotype was counted only a few times. This chain connects TRBV4-1 to TRBJ2-3; D may be TRBD2 (6 bases). CDR1 and CDR2 from the germline V gene are MGHRA and YSYEKL. V dropped 2 bases and J dropped 1 base, with 10 bases sitting between them. This CDR3 has 15 residues. The CDR3 loop reads CASSQPTGGTDTQYF. The CDR3 nucleotides are TGCGCCAGCAGCCAACCCACGGGGGGCACAGATACGCAGTATTTT.

This clonotype has more than one count but fewer than ten. V is TRBV6-1 and J is TRBJ2-7; a possible D gene is TRBD1 (7 bases). The CDR3 has 17 residues. The V end was cut by 2 bases, the J end by 1 base, with 18 bases between. The germline CDR1 and CDR2 sequences are MNHNS and SASEGT. In nucleotides, the CDR3 is TGTGCCAGCAGTGAAACCCCTCGGACAGGACTATCCTACGAGCAGTACTTC. This translates into CASSETPRTGLSYEQYF.

This chain uses TRBV12-3 or TRBV12-4 with TRBJ2-6; 8 nucleotides agree with TRBD1. CDR3 length: 16 amino acids. The ends lost 5 bases at V and 2 bases at J; junction bases unmatched: 5. CDR3 in DNA: TGTGCCAGCAGTCCCCAGGGGGCCACTGGGGCCAACGTCCTGACTTTC. It codes for CASSPQGATGANVLTF.

This clonotype came up a few times. The V and J genes are TRBV5-1 and TRBJ2-5, with 11 bases aligning to TRBD1. The CDR3 covers 16 residues. CDR1 is SGHRS, CDR2 YFSETQ, per germline. Trimming removed 0 bases from V and 5 bases from J; junction bases left unmatched: 6. The CDR3, as DNA: TGCGCCAGCAGCTTGGTTGGAGGACAGGGGGCCGAGACCCAGTACTTC. It is translated as CASSLVGGQGAETQYF.

This clonotype was observed a few times. A read error may produce the germline difference seen at one junction end. The chain combines TRBV5-1 with TRBJ2-2; D is perhaps TRBD1 (5 bases). Germline values: CDR1 SGHRS, CDR2 YFSETQ. This CDR3 comprises 17 residues. The CDR3 protein is CASSRPYRPETTGELFF. The DNA of the CDR3 is TGCGCCAGCAGCCGCCCGTACAGGCCCGAAACCACCGGCGAGCTGTTTTTT.

The chain couples TRBV5-4 to TRBJ2-7, with D possibly being TRBD1 or TRBD2 (5 bases each). This CDR3 is 14 amino acids long. V was clipped by 3 bases and J by 4 bases, with 14 bases between them. The germline V gene encodes CDR1 SGHNT and CDR2 YYREEE (reference sequence). DNA for the CDR3: TGTGCCAGCAGCTACCCCGGGACCGGTTACGAGCAGTACTTC. Translating it yields CASSYPGTGYEQYF.